One and the same sample provided the 3 T cell receptor beta chains below, sequenced in a study of OX40 agonist ivuxolimab in advanced cancers. The repertoire was sequenced with immunoSEQ multiplex PCR; TCRdb's copy has only in-frame clones and lacks some. The sample consists of some 83,000 clones, roughly 89% of them appearing once. The input for sequencing was CD4+ or CD8+ T cells sorted from blood, taken in a trial of the OX40 agonist ivuxolimab. All receptors come from an adult with an advanced solid tumor such as melanoma, head and neck, liver or kidney cancer.

This clone was picked up one time. This chain uses TRBV6-6 with TRBJ1-1; D remains unclear. Germline V gives CDR1 MNHNY, CDR2 SVGAGI (reference sequence). This CDR3 has 15 residues. V shed 2 bases and J shed 3 bases, with 13 bases lying between them. CDR3: CASSYPMGMDTEAFF. Written as DNA, the CDR3 is TGTGCCAGCAGTTACCCAATGGGCATGGACACTGAAGCTTTCTTT.

This clone was seen once. The chain uses TRBV9 and TRBJ2-2, with D possibly matching TRBD1 (6 bases). Germline CDR1 reads SGDLS; CDR2 reads YYNGEE. The CDR3 sequence is 14 residues long. V gave up 3 bases and J gave up 6 bases, with 12 bases separating them. For the CDR3, the DNA is TGTGCCAGCAGCGCCTCCCAGGGGTCCGGGGAGCTGTTTTTT. This encodes CASSASQGSGELFF.

The chain joins TRBV19 to TRBJ2-7; D is tentatively TRBD1 or TRBD2 (5 bases each). The V gene lost 6 bases and the J gene lost 0 bases, with 9 bases spanning the gap. This CDR3 region has 13 residues. Germline lookup yields CDR1 LNHDA and CDR2 SQIVND (reference sequence). CDR3 residues: CASSLRGSYEQYF. CDR3 DNA: TGTGCCAGTAGCCTGAGGGGCTCCTACGAGCAGTACTTC.